This paragraph covers one TCR beta chain sequence. These data originate in a study of blood T cell repertoires in COVID-19. The study recruited people aged roughly 18 to 100 years across about 25 US areas. The study counted Cohort 3 donors as recovered given two negative PCRs, clearance, or symptom resolution. Trimming cost V 6 bases and J 5 bases, with 13 bases left between them. The CDR3 extends over 13 amino acids. Generated by immunoSEQ multiplex PCR, the TCRdb table keeps only in-frame clones and is missing some. The sample carries roughly 300,000 clones, roughly nine tenths recorded once. Input material: PBMCs or T cells enriched from blood (not recorded which). The clonotype comes from a woman between 25 and 40 years old who had recovered from COVID-19. J is TRBJ1-2 and V is TRBV12-3 or TRBV12-4, with a weak D call TRBD1 (6 bases). CDR3 nucleotides: TGTGCCAGCAGCACAGGGACGTTTTATGGCTACACCTTC. Its translation: CASSTGTFYGYTF.